The TCR beta chain described here comes from a study of cytotoxic CD8 clonotypes in ibrutinib-treated CLL. Germline V CDR1 and CDR2: MNHNS, SASEGT. The CDR3 consists of 14 residues. V lost 8 bases to trimming and J lost 5 bases; unmatched junction nucleotides: 11. Clones were read by immunoSEQ multiplex PCR, and TCRdb kept only the in-frame ones, dropping some. There are approximately 330,000 clones in the sample; just under 80% occur only once, and approximately 7% lies in the top ten. This TCR derives from a human donor with chronic lymphocytic leukemia. The chain is built from TRBV6-1 and TRBJ2-5, with TRBD1 matching over 7 bases. The source was PBMCs, collected before ibrutinib treatment. The CDR3 DNA reads as TGTGCCAGCGGGTCGACAGGGTTTTTTGAGACCCAGTACTTC. It yields the protein CASGSTGFFETQYF.